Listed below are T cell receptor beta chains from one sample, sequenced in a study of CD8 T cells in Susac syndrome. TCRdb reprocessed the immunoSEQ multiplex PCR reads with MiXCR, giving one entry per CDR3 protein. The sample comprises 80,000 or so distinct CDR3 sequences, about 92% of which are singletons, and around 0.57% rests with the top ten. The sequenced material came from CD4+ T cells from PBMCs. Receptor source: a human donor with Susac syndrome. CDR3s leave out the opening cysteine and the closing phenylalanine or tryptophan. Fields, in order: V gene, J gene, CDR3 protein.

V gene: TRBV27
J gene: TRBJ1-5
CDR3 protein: ASSLGPASTVQPQH

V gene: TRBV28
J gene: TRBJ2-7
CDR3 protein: ASTPPRRTGYEQY

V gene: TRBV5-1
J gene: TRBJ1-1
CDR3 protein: ASSVESGLDTEAF

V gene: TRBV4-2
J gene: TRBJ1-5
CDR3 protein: ASSRDNQPQH

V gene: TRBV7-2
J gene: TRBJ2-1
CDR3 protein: ASSLERTVLDEQF

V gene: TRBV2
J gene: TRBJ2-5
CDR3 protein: ATSRGAPKETQY

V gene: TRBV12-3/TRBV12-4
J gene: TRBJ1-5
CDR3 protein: ASSKTGDSNQPQH

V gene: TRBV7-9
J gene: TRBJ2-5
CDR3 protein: ASSLAVRPQAQY

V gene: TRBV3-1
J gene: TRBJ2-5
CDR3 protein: ASREGQGYFQETQY

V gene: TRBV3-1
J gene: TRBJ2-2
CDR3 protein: ASSQAWGRSNTGELF

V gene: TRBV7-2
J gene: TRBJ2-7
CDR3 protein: ASRLGGTDRGQY

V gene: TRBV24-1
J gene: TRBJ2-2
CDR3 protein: ATSDAGELF

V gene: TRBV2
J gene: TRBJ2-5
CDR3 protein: ASIPTGGWETQY

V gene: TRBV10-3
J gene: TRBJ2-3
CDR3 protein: ATGGDTQY

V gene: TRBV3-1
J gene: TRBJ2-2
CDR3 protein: ASSPRRQTGELF

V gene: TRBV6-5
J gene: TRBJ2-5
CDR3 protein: ASSPRLLQETQY

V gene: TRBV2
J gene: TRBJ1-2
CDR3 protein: ASTPVYGYT

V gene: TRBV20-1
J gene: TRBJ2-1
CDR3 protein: SAASGTSGNNEQF

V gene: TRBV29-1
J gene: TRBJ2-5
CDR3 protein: SITGTPQETQY

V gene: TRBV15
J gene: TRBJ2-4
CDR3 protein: ATSRQKTGDIKNIQY

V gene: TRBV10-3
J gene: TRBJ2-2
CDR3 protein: AISESIAPGELF

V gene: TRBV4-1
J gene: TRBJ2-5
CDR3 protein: ASSQDYGGWGETQY

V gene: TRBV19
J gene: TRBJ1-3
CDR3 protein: ASKPDRGNTIY

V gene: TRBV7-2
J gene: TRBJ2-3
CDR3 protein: ASSKGTSGDTDTQY

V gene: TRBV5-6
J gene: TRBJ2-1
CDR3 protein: ASSSTLRTRLTDEQF

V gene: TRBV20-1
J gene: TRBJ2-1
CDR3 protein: SASGRLLTNNEQF

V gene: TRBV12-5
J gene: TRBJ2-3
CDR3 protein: ASVLATGFTDTQY

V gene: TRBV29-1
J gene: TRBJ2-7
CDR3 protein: SVLGLAIYEQY

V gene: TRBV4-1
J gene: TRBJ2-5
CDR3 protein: ASSSQGGETQY

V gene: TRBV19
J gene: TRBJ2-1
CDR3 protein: ASKELNYNEQF

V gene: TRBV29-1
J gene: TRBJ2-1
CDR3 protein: SVLQVNEQF

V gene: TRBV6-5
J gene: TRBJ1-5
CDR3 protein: ASSPRGEYQPQH

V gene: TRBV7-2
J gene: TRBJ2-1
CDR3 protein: ASRYDPGRQYNEQF

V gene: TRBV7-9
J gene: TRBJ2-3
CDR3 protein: ASSTPGQGGDTQY

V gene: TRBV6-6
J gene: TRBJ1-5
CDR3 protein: ASSSGGNQPQH

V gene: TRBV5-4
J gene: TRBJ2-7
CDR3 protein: ATSRQTSPYEQY

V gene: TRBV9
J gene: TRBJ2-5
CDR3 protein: ASSVRAEMETQY

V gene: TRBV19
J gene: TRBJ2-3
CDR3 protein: ASRNQGAGDTQY

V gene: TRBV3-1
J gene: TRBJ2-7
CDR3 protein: ASSQSYLNEQY

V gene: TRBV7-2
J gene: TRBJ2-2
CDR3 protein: ASSLAGGWGAYGELF

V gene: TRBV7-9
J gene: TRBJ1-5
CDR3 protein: ASSFQIGQPQH

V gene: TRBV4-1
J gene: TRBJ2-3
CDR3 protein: ASSNPSKTTDTQY

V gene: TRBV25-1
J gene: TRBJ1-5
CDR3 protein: ASSVGQIRQPQH

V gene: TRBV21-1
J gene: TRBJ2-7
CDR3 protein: ASRTGTTTYEQY

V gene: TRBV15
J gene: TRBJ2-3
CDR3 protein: ASGTSGSTDTQY

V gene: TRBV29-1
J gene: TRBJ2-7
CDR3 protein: SVRRSGLAGEQY

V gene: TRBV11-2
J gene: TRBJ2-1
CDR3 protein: ASSAPGKDEQF

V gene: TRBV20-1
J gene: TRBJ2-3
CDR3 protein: SARDVGLDADTQY

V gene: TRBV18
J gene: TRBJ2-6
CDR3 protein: ASSSIYRVSGANVLT

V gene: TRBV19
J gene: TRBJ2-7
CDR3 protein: ASSDRSGDEQY

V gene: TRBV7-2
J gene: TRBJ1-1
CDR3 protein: ASSQRVTTGATEAF

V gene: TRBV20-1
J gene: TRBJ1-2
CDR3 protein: SARDRLPRAGYT